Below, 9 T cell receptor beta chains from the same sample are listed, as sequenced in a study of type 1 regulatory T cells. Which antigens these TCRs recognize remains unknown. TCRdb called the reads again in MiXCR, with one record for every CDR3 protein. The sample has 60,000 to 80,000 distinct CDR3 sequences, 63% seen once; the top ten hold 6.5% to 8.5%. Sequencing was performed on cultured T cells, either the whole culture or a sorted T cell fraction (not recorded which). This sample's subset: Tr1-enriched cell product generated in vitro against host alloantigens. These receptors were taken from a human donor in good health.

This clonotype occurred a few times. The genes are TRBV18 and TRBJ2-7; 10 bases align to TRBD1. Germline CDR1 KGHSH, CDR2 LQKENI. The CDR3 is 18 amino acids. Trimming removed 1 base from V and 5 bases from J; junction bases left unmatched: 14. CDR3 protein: CASSPRGTGDTATHEQYF. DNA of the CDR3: TGTGCCAGCTCACCACGGGGGACAGGGGATACAGCGACGCACGAGCAGTACTTC. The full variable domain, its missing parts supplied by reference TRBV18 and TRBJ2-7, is NAGVMQNPRHLVRRRGQEARLRCSPMKGHSHVYWYRQLPEEGLKFMVYLQKENIIDESGMPKERFSAEFPKEGPSILRIQQVVRGDSAAYFCASSPRGTGDTATHEQYFGPGTRLTVT.

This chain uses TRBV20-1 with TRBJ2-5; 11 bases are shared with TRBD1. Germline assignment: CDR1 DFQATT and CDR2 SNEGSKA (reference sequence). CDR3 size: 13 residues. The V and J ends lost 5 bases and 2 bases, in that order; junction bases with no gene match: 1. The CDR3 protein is CSARDRGQETQYF. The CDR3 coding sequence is TGCAGTGCTCGGGACAGGGGGCAAGAGACCCAGTACTTC.

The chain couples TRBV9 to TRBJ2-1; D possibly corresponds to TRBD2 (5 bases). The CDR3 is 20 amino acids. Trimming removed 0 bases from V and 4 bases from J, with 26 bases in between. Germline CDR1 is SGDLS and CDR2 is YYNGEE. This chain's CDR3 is CASSVASLRLLEVPYNEQFF. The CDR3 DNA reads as TGTGCCAGCAGCGTAGCTAGCCTCAGACTTTTAGAGGTCCCTTACAATGAGCAGTTCTTC.

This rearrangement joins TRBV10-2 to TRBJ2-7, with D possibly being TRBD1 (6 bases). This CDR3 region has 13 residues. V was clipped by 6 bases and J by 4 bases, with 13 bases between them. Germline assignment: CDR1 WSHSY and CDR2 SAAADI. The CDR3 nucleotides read TGCGCCAGCAGCCCGGACAGTGGGTACGAGCAGTACTTC. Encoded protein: CASSPDSGYEQYF.

In DNA, the CDR3 is TGCAGTGCTAGATGGGCTGGGACTAGCCCCGATGAGCAGTTCTTC. It translates to CSARWAGTSPDEQFF. The V gene is TRBV20-1, the J gene TRBJ2-1; 9 bases map to TRBD2. The CDR3 consists of 15 residues. V trimming: 2 bases; J trimming: 8 bases; junction bases outside the gene matches: 10. Germline lookup yields CDR1 DFQATT and CDR2 SNEGSKA (reference sequence).

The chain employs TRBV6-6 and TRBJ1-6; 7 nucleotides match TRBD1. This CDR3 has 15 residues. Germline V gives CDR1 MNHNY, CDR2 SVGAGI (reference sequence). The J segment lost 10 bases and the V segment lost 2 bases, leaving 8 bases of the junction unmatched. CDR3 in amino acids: CASSYGGTGESPLHF. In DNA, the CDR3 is TGTGCCAGCAGTTACGGAGGAACAGGGGAATCACCCCTCCACTTT.

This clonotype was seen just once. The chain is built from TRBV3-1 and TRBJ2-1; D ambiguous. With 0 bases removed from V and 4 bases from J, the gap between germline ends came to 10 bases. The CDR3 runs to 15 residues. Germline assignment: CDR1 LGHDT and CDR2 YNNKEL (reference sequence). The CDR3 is CASSQEGGQYNEQFF. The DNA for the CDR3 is TGTGCCAGCAGCCAAGAAGGTGGCCAATACAATGAGCAGTTCTTC.

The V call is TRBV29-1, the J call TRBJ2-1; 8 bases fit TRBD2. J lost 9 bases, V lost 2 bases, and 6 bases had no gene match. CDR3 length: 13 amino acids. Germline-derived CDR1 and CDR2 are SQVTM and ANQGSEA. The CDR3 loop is CSVETLAGTEQFF. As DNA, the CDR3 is TGCAGCGTTGAAACGCTAGCGGGTACTGAGCAGTTCTTC.

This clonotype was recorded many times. CDR3 coding DNA: TGCGCCAGCAGTCTAGCGGGAGGGCGGACAGATACGCAGTATTTT. It specifies CASSLAGGRTDTQYF. V usage is TRBV5-1 and J usage is TRBJ2-3; 12 positions agree with TRBD2. The CDR3 runs 15 residues. The germline CDR1 and CDR2 sequences are SGHRS and YFSETQ. With V trimmed by 5 bases and J by 3 bases, 4 bases remained unmatched.